The T cell receptor beta chain under discussion was sequenced for a study of cytomegalovirus exposure and HLA in healthy donors. Germline V gives CDR1 MNHEY, CDR2 SVGAGI. V lost 2 bases, J lost 4 bases, and 0 bases stayed unmatched. The CDR3 has 14 amino acids. The donors were members of the validation cohort comprising over 90 subjects, separate from the roughly 650-subject first cohort. The assay was immunoSEQ multiplex PCR, and TCRdb's table has in-frame clones only and misses some. The sample has under 200,000 clones, roughly 89% seen once. The rearrangement uses TRBV6-5 and TRBJ2-2, with 8 bases lining up with TRBD2. Sequencing was carried out using PBMCs. The TCR was taken from a young woman in good health and CMV-seropositive. CDR3 DNA: TGTGCCAGCAGTTACGGGACTAGCACCGGGGAGCTGTTTTTT. Translated: CASSYGTSTGELFF.